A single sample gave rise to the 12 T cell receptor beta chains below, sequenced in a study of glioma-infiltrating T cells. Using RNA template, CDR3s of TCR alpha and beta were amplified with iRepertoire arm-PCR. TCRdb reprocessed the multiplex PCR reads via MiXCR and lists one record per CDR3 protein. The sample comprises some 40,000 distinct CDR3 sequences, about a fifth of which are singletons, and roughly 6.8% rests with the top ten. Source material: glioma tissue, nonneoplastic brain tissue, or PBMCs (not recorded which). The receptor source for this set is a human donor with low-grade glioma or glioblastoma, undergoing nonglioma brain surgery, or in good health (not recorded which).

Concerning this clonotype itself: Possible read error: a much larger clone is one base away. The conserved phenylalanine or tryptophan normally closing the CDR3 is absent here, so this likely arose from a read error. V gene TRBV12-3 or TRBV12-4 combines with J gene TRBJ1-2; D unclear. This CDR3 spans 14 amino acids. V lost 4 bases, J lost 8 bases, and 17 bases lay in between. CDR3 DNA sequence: TGTGCCAGCAGTTATTCGAGTGGGTCAGGAGGCTACACCCTC. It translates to CASSYSSGSGGYTL.

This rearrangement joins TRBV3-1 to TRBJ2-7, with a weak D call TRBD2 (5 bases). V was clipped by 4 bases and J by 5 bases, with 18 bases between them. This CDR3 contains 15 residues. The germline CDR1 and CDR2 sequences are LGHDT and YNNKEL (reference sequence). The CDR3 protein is CASSPLVGIYHEQYF. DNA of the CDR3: TGTGCCAGCAGCCCCCTCGTCGGGATATACCACGAGCAGTACTTC.

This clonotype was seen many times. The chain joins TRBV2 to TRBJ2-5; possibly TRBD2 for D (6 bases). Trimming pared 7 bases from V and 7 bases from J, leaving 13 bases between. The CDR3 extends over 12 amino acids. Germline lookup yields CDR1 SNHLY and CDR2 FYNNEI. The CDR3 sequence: CASMGLRGTQYF. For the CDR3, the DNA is TGTGCCAGCATGGGACTGCGAGGGACCCAGTACTTC.

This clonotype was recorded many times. This chain's CDR3 is CASSLETLTDTQYF. The CDR3 bases are TGTGCCAGCAGTTTAGAGACACTTACAGATACGCAGTATTTT. This rearrangement joins TRBV12-3 or TRBV12-4 to TRBJ2-3; D call uncertain. V gave up 1 base and J gave up 3 bases, with 8 bases separating them. The CDR3 covers 14 residues.

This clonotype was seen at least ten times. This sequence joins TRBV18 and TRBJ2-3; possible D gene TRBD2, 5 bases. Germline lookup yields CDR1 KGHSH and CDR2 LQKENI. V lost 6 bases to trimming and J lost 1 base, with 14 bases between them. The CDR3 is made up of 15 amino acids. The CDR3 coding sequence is TGTGCCAGCTCCCTCCAGGCGGGCCGCACAGATACGCAGTATTTT. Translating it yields CASSLQAGRTDTQYF.

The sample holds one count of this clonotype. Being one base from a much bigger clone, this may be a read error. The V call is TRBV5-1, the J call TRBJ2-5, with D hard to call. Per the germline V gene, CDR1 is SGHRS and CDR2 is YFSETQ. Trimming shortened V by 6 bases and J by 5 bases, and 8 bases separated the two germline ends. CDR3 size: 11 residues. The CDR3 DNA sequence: TGCGCCAGCAACTCGGCGGAGACCCAGTACTTC. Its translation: CASNSAETQYF.

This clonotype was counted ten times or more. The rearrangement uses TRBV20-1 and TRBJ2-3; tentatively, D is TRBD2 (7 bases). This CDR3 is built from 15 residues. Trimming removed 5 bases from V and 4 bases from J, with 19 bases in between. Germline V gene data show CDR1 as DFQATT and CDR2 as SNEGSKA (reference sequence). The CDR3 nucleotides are TGCAGTGCTGATTCGGGGGGCCGAGGACCAGATACGCAGTATTTT. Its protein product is CSADSGGRGPDTQYF.

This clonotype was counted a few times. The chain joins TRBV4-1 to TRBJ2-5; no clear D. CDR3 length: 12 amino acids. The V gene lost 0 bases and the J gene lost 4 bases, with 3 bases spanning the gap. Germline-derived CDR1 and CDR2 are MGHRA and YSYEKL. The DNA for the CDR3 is TGCGCCAGCAGCCAAGAGAGAGAGACCCAGTACTTC. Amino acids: CASSQERETQYF.

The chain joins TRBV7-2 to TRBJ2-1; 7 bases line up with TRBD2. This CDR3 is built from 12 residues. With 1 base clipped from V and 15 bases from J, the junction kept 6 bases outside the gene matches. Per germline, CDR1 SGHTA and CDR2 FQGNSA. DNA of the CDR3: TGTGCCAGCAGCTTAGGGGGGGGTGACTTGTTCTTC. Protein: CASSLGGGDLFF.

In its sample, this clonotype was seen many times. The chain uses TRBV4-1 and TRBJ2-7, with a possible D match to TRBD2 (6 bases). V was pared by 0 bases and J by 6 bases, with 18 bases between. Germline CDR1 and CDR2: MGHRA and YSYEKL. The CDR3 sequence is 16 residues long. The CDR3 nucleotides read TGCGCCAGCAGCCAAGATAAGGTTGCGGGGTTGAGCGAGCAGTACTTC. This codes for CASSQDKVAGLSEQYF.

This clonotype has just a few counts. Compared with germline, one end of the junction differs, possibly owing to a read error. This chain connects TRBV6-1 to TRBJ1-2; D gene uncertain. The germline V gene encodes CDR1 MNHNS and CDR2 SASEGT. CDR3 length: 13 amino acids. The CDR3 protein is CASSRGLVDGCTF. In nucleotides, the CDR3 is TGCGCCAGCAGTCGCGGGTTAGTGGATGGCTGCACCTTC.

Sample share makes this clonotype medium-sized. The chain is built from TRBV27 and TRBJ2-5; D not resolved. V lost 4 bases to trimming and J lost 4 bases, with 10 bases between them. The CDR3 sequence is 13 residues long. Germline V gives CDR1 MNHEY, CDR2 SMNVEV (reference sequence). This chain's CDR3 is CASSWPFGETQYF. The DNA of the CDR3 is TGTGCCAGCAGTTGGCCGTTCGGAGAGACCCAGTACTTC.